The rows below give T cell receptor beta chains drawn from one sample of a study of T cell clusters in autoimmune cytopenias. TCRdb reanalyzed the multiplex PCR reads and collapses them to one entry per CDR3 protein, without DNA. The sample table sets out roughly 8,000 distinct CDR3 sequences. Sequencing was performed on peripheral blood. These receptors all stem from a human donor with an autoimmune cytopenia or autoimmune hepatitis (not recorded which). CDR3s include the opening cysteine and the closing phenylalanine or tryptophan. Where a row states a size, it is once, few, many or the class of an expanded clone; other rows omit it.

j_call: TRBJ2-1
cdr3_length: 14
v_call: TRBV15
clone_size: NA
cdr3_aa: CATSRDLGPLGQFF

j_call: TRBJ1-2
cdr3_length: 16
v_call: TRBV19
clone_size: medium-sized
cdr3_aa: CARAMKGTGPSYGYTF

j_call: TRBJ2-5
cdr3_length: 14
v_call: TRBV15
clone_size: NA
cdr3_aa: CATSRGGLQETQYF

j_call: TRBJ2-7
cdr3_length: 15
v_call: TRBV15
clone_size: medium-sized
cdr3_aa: CATSRDRGGAFEQYF

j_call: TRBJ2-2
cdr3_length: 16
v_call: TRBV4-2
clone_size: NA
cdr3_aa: CASSHRGSSNTGELFF

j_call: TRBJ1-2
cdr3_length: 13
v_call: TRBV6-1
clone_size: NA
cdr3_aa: CASPDRKNYGYTF

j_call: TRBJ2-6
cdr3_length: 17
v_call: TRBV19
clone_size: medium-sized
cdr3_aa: CATKSRAGPGGANVLTF

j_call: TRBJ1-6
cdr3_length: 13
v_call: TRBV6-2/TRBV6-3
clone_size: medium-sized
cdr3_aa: CASSPRGDSPLHF

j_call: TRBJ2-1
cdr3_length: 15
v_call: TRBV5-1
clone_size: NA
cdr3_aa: CASSSRGISYNEQFF

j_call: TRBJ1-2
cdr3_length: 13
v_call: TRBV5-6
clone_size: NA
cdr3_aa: CASSLQESYGYTF

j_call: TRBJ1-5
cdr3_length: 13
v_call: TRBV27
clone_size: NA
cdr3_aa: CASSKRGHQPQHF

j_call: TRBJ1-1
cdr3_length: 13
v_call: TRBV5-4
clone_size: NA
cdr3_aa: CASSFGGRTEAFF

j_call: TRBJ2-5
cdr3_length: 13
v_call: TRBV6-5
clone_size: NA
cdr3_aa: CAIGVDVSHEQYF

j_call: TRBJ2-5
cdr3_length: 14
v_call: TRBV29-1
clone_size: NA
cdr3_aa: CSVRIAGLGETQYF

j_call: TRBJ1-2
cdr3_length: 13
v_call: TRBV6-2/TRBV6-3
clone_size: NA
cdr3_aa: CASSYRVNYGYTF

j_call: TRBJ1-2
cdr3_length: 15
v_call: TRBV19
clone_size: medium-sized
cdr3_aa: CASSINREGRNGYTF

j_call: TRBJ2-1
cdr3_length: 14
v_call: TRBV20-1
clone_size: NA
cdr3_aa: CSARGNPSGNEQFF

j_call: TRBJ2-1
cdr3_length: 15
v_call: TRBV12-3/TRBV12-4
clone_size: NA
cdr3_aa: CASIRGGGAYNEQFF

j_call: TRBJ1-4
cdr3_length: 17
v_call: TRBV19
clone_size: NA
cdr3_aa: CASSKGQGSVTNEKLFF

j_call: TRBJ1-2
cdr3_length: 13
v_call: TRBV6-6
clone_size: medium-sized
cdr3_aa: CATSYGGFYGYTF

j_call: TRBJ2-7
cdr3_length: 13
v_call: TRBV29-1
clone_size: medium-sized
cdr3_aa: CSAALGGIYGEYF

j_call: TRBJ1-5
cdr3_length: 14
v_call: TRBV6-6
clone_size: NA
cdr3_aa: CASSSRDSYQPQHF

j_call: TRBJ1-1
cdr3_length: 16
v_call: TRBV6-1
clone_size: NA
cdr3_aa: CASRNRAGQMNTEAFF

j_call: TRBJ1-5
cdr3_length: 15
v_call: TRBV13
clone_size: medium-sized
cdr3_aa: CASSLEQGRGQPQHF

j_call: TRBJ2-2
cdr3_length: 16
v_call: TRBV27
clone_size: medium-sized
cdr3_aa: CASSLLAGTNTGELFF

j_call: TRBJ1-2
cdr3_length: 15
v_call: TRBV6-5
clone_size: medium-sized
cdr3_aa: CASSYSVSTTYGYTF

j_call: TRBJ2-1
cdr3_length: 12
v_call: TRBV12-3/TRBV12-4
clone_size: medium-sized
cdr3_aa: CATQGQMDEQFF

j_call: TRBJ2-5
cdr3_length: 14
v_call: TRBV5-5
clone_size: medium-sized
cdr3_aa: CASSRGQGGETQYF

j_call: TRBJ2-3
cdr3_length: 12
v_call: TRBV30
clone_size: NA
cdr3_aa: CAWSRQSDTQYF

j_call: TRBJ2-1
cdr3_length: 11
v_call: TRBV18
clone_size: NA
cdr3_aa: CASSPTNEQFF

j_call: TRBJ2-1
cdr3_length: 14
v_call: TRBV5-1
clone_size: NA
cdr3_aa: CASSFQGAYNEQFF

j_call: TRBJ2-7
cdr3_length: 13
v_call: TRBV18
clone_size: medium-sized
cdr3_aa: CASSSSEGDEQYF

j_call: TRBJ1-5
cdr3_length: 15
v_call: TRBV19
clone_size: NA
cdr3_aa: CASTRGGQQGQPQHF

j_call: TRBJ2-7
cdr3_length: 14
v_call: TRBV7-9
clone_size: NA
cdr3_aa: CASSLGSETYEQYF

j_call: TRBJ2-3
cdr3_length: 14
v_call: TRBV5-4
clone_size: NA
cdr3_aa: CASSVWGGRDTQYF

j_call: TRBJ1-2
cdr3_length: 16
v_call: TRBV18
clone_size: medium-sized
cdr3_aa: CASSSITGRSDYGYTF

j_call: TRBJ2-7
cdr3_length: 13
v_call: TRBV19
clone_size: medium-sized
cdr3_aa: CASSIDRGNEQYF

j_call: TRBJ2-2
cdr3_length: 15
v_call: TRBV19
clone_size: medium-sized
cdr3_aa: CASGIAGDYTGELFF

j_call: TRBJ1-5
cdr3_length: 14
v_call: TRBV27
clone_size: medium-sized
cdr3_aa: CASRDQGLGQPQHF

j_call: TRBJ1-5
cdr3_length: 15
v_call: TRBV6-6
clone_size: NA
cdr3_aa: CASSVTAYSNQPQHF

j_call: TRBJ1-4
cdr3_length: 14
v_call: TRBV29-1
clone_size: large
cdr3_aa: CSVGAQGTNEKLFF

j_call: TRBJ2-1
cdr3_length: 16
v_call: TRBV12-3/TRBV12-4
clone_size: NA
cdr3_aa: CASSLAAAGGYNEQFF

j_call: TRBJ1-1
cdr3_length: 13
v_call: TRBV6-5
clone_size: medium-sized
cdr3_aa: CASSLTGAPEAFF

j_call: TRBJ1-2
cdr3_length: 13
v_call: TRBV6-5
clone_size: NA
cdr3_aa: CASHPDPGYGYTF

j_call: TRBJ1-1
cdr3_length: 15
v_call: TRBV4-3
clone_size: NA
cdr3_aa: CASSHGHHYNTEAFF

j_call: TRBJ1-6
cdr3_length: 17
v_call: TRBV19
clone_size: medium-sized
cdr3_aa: CASSIAHSGTYNSPLHF

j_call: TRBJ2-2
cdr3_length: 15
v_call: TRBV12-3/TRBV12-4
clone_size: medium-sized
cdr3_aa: CASSSSDANTGELFF

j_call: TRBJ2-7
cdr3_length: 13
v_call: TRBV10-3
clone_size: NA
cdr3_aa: CAISEPGIYEQYF

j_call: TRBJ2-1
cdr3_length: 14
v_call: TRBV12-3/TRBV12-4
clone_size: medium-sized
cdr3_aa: CASRTGMGYNEQFF

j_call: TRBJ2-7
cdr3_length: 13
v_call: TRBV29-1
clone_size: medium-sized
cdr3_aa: CSTGTGYSYEQYF

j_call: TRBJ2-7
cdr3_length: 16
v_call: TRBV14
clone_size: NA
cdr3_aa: CASSQYHGQSSYEQYF

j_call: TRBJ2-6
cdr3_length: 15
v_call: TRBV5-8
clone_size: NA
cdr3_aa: CASSLGTSGANVLTF

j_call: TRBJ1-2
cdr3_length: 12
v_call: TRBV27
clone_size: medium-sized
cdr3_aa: CASGDSGYGYTF

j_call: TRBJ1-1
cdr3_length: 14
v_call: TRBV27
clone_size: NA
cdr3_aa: CASSPGRGDTEAFF

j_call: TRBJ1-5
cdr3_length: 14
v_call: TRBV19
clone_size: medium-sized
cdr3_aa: CASSVGGGHQPQHF

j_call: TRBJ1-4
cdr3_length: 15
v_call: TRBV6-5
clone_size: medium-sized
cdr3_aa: CASSYGEGRDEKLFF